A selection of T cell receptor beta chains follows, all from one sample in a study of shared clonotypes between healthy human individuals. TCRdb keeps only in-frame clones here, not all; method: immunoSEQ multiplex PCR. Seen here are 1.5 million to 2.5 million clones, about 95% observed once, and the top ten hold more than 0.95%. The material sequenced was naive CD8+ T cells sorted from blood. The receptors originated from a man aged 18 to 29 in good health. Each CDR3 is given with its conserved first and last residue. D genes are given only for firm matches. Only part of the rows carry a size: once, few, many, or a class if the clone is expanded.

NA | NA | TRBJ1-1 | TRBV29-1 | TGCAGCGTTGACGGTGGGCCTTCGATTGAAGCTTTCTTT | CSVDGGPSIEAFF
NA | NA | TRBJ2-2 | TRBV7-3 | TGTGCCAGCAGCCCTCGGGACGGCACCGGGGAGCTGTTTTTT | CASSPRDGTGELFF
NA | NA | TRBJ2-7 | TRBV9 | TGTGCCAGCAGCGTAGGAGGACTCGACTACGAGCAGTACTTC | CASSVGGLDYEQYF
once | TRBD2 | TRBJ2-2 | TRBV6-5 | TGTGCCAGCAGCCCCTCGGTGGGAGGGGGGGAGCTGTTTTTT | CASSPSVGGGELFF
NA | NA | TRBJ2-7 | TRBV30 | TGTGCCTGGAGTTCCTTAGAGTCGGCTCTTAACTACGAGCAGTACTTC | CAWSSLESALNYEQYF
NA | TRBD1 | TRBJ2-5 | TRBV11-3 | TGTGCCAGCAGCCCCCGACAGGGACAGGAGACCCAGTACTTC | CASSPRQGQETQYF
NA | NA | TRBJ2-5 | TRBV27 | TGTGCCAGCAGTTTATCGCCAGGGGTGGAGACCCAGTACTTC | CASSLSPGVETQYF
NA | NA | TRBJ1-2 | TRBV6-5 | TGTGCCAGTTCTAACTATGGCTACACCTTC | CASSNYGYTF
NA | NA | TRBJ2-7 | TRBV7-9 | TGTGCCAGCAGCTTCGACGGGGGAGATTACGAGCAGTACTTC | CASSFDGGDYEQYF
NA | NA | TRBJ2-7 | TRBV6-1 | TGTGCCAGCAGTCCGGACGGAACCTCCTACGAGCAGTACTTC | CASSPDGTSYEQYF
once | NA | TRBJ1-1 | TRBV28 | TGTGCCAGCAGTTTTAGCCCTGAAGGGGACACTGAAGCTTTCTTT | CASSFSPEGDTEAFF
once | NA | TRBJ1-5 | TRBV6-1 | TGTGCCAGCAGTGAAGGGACCTTGTGGGGCAATCAGCCCCAGCATTTT | CASSEGTLWGNQPQHF
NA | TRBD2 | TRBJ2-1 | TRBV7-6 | TGTGCCAGCAGCTTAGTGAAAACGGGACTAGCAAATGAGCAGTTCTTC | CASSLVKTGLANEQFF
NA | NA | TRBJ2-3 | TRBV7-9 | TGTGCCACCCAACCCGTCTCCCTCCCAGATACGCAGTATTTT | CATQPVSLPDTQYF
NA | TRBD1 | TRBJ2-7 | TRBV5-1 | TGCGCCAGCAGCCTCCGACAGGGCTCCTACGAGCAGTACTTC | CASSLRQGSYEQYF
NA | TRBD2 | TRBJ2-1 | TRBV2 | TGTGCCAGCAGTGAAAGGCTAGCGGGAGATTTCGACAATGAGCAGTTCTTC | CASSERLAGDFDNEQFF
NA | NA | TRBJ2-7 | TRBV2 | TGTGCCAGCAGTGGCGGGTACGAGCAGTACTTC | CASSGGYEQYF
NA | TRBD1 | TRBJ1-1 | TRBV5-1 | TGCGCCAGCAGCTTGACAGGGGGAGAGAACACTGAAGCTTTCTTT | CASSLTGGENTEAFF
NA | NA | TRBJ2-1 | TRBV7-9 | TGTGCCAGCAGCTTAGGAGTCAATGAGCAGTTCTTC | CASSLGVNEQFF
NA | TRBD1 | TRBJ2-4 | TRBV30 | TGTGCCTGGAGTATGGGGACAGGGGGCGCCGGAAACATTCAGTACTTC | CAWSMGTGGAGNIQYF
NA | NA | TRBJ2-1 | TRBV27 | TGTGCCAGCAGTCTCTCCACCCGAGATGAGCAGTTCTTC | CASSLSTRDEQFF
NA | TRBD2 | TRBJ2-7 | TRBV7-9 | TGTGCCAGCAGCGTACTAGCGGGAGAAGGGTCCTACGAGCAGTACTTC | CASSVLAGEGSYEQYF
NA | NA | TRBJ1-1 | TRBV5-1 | TGCGCCAGCAGGGTTGAGGGGGTGAACACTGAAGCTTTCTTT | CASRVEGVNTEAFF
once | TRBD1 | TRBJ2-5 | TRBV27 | TGTGCCAGCAGTGCCATTACAGGGGTCCAAGAGACCCAGTACTTC | CASSAITGVQETQYF
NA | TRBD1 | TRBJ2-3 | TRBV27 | TGTGCCAGCAGTTTGACAGGGGGAGAGGCGCCAGATACGCAGTATTTT | CASSLTGGEAPDTQYF
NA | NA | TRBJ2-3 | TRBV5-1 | TGCGCCAGCAGCGGAACGTGGGGTCAGACAGATACGCAGTATTTT | CASSGTWGQTDTQYF
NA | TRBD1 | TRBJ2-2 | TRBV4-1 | TGCGCCAGCAGCCCGGGACAGGGGGGCACCGGGGAGCTGTTTTTT | CASSPGQGGTGELFF
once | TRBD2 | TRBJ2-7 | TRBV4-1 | TGCGCCAGCAGCCAGACACTAGCGGCAAGCTCCTACGAGCAGTACTTC | CASSQTLAASSYEQYF
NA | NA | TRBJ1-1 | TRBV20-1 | TGCAGTGCTAGATTCACTGAAGCTTTCTTT | CSARFTEAFF
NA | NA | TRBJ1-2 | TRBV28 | TGTGCCAGCACCCCCGGCGGGGAGAACTATGGCTACACCTTC | CASTPGGENYGYTF
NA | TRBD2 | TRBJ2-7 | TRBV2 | TGTGCCAGCAGTGATCGGGGGGGGCAACCTTACTTC | CASSDRGGQPYF
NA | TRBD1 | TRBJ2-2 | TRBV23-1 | TGCGCCAGCGTGCTGGACAGGGTGGCCGGGGAGCTGTTTTTT | CASVLDRVAGELFF
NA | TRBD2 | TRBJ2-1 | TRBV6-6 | TGTGCCAGCAGCCTTCATAGCGGGGGGTACAATGAGCAGTTCTTC | CASSLHSGGYNEQFF
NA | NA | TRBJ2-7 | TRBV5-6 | TGTGCCAGCAGCTGGCGGGGCTCGTACGAGCAGTACTTC | CASSWRGSYEQYF
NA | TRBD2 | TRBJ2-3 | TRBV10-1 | TGCGCCAGCAGTGAATCCCCGCTAGCGGGGGGGCAAGATACGCAGTATTTT | CASSESPLAGGQDTQYF
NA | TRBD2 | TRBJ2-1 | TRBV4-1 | TGCGCCAGCAGCTTCCGACTAGCGGGGGGAGCGAATGAGCAGTTCTTC | CASSFRLAGGANEQFF
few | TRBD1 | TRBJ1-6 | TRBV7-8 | TGTGCCAGCAGCTTACTGGACAGGGGAGGTTCACCCCTCCACTTT | CASSLLDRGGSPLHF
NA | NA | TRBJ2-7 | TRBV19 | TGTGCCAGTAGTGACCGGGACCAAGCCTACGAGCAGTACTTC | CASSDRDQAYEQYF
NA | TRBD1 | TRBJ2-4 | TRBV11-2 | TGTGCCAGCAGCGACACCGGGACAGGGGGCAAAAACATTCAGTACTTC | CASSDTGTGGKNIQYF
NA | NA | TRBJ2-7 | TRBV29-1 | TGCAGCGTTGAAGCCGCCACAGGGAACAGCTCCTACGAGCAGTACTTC | CSVEAATGNSSYEQYF